This T cell receptor beta chain was sequenced for a study of blood T cell repertoires in COVID-19. Recovery meant two consecutive negative NP/OP PCR tests, professional clearance, or resolved symptoms. Authors' methods: Estimation of nucleated cell counts relied on the amplification of reference gene primers. The repertoire was sequenced with immunoSEQ multiplex PCR; TCRdb's copy has only in-frame clones and lacks some. V and J calls and clone size are given by that table; D and trimming were obtained from the DNA. The sample has a few hundred thousand clones, roughly nine tenths seen once. With V trimmed by 8 bases and J by 4 bases, 8 bases remained unmatched. The CDR3 is 14 residues long. Germline V lookup: CDR1 LNHDA, CDR2 SQIVND (reference sequence).

Sequenced material: PBMCs or T cells enriched from blood (not recorded which). The rearrangement links TRBV19 to TRBJ1-5; 7 bases are a match to TRBD1. The origin of this receptor is a young man who had recovered from COVID-19. CDR3 sequence reads: CASLDRVGNQPQHF. The DNA of the CDR3 is TGTGCCAGTCTCGACAGGGTGGGAAATCAGCCCCAGCATTTT. Filled out from reference TRBV19 and TRBJ1-5, the complete variable domain reads DGGITQSPKYLFRKEGQNVTLSCEQNLNHDAMYWYRQDPGQGLRLIYYSQIVNDFQKGDIAEGYSVSREKKESFPLTVTSAQKNPTAFYLCASLDRVGNQPQHFGDGTRLSIL.